The 11 T cell receptor beta chains in this list originate from one sample, sequenced in a study of blood T cells in healthy people across ages. Using a J-beta primer mix together with a sample-barcoded 5' primer, a second PCR was run for about 7 to 12 cycles. TCRdb reanalysed the 5' RACE reads using MiXCR and keeps one entry per CDR3 protein. The data contain some 1,800,000 distinct CDR3 sequences, around 40% of them singletons. Material: blood. The receptors were sampled from a human donor in good health.

This clonotype has a single count. The V call is TRBV7-9, the J call TRBJ2-3; no definite D call. The CDR3 covers 13 residues. The V end lost 3 bases, the J end lost 10 bases, and 14 bases lay between the germline ends. Germline V gene data show CDR1 as SEHNR and CDR2 as FQNEAQ (reference sequence). CDR3 region: CASSLVDGFAQYF. CDR3 coding DNA: TGTGCCAGCAGCTTGGTCGATGGTTTCGCGCAGTATTTT.

The chain carries TRBV6-6 and TRBJ1-2; weak D call: TRBD1 (6 bases). CDR1 is MNHNY, CDR2 SVGAGI, per germline (reference sequence). The CDR3 is 14 residues long. V gave up 0 bases and J gave up 8 bases, with 13 bases separating them. CDR3 loop: CASSYSEGGEGYTF. DNA of the CDR3: TGTGCCAGCAGTTACTCGGAGGGGGGCGAGGGCTACACCTTC.

The chain is built from TRBV6-2 or TRBV6-3 and TRBJ2-7; D ambiguous. Looked up from germline, CDR1 is MNHEY and CDR2 is SVGEGT. V lost 5 bases to trimming and J lost 0 bases, with 17 bases between them. This CDR3 has 16 residues. The chain's CDR3 is CASSPRERPSSYEQYF. Written as DNA, the CDR3 is TGTGCCAGCAGTCCCAGAGAGAGACCGAGCTCCTACGAGCAGTACTTC.

The chain joins TRBV4-2 to TRBJ1-1; D is unclear. Germline CDR1 is LGHNA and CDR2 is YNFKEQ. V lost 1 base and J 3 bases, leaving 6 bases between the germline ends. The CDR3 is 13 amino acids. The CDR3, as DNA: TGTGCCAGCAGCCAAGGGGATCACACTGAAGCTTTCTTT. It is translated as CASSQGDHTEAFF.

The DNA for the CDR3 is TGTGCCAGCTCACCACATAAACAGGGGACGCAGTATTTT. This encodes CASSPHKQGTQYF. The chain carries TRBV18 and TRBJ2-3; 7 bases align to TRBD1. The CDR3 has 13 amino acids. In germline, CDR1 is KGHSH, CDR2 LQKENI. With 1 base clipped from V and 9 bases from J, the junction kept 4 bases outside the gene matches.

Details on this clonotype: Mismatch with germline at one junction end may stem from a read error. CDR3 region: CSAGEGGTETFF. The CDR3 region has the DNA TGCAGCGCCGGGGAAGGGGGGACTGAAACTTTCTTT. This chain links TRBV29-1 with TRBJ1-1, with D perhaps TRBD1 (6 bases). Germline CDR1 SQVTM, CDR2 ANQGSEA. The CDR3 has 12 residues.

The chain recombines TRBV5-1 with TRBJ1-2; perhaps TRBD1 as D (6 bases). The ends were cut back, 3 bases at V and 2 bases at J, with 14 bases in the middle. There are 15 residues in the CDR3. Germline V gene lookup returns CDR1 SGHRS and CDR2 YFSETQ. The CDR3 is CASSSPDSSNYGYTF. The DNA for the CDR3 is TGCGCCAGCAGCTCGCCGGACAGTTCCAACTATGGCTACACCTTC.

In this sample, this clonotype turned up a few times. The gene calls are TRBV6-2 or TRBV6-3 and TRBJ2-1; maybe TRBD2 (5 bases). The germline CDR1 and CDR2 sequences are MNHEY and SVGEGT. Trimming cost V 7 bases and J 9 bases, with 16 bases left between them. This CDR3 comprises 13 residues. The CDR3 DNA follows: TGTGCCAGCAAAAGTATAGTCGGAGGTGAGCAGTTCTTC. Its translation: CASKSIVGGEQFF.

The chain joins TRBV5-1 to TRBJ2-3; D could derive from TRBD1 or TRBD2 (5 bases each). Germline V gene lookup returns CDR1 SGHRS and CDR2 YFSETQ. This CDR3 is built from 14 residues. The V gene lost 7 bases and the J gene lost 4 bases, with 16 bases spanning the gap. The CDR3 reads CASRDRYAADTQYF. The CDR3, as DNA: TGCGCCAGCCGGGACCGTTACGCCGCAGATACGCAGTATTTT.

This clonotype was seen a few times. V usage is TRBV7-2 and J usage is TRBJ1-2; no reliable D call. Trimming pared 0 bases from V and 1 base from J, leaving 9 bases between. The CDR3 consists of 15 residues. Per germline, CDR1 SGHTA and CDR2 FQGNSA. CDR3 loop: CASSLAASNNYGYTF. The CDR3, as DNA: TGTGCCAGCAGCTTAGCGGCGAGTAATAACTATGGCTACACCTTC.

This chain links TRBV12-3 or TRBV12-4 with TRBJ2-1; D is uncertain. Trimming took 5 bases from V and 8 from J, leaving 13 bases between them. This CDR3 contains 13 residues. CDR3 DNA sequence: TGTGCCAGCAGTCGGTGGGGTGCAGATGAGCAGTTCTTC. Its translation: CASSRWGADEQFF.